This T cell receptor beta chain was captured by sequencing in a study of cytomegalovirus exposure and HLA in healthy donors (dated by TCRdb to between 2016 and 2019). At the level of the whole study: The 650 to 800 repertoires of the first cohort and the roughly 120 validation repertoires were produced on the same platform, according to a later analysis. Besides the first cohort of more than 650 subjects, a separate validation cohort made up of 120 or so different subjects was used. To predict cytomegalovirus infection status, the study brought together high-throughput TCR immunosequencing, statistical association of individual TCRs with disease status, and machine learning. The study aimed to test whether signatures of past pathogen exposure could be identified by cataloging public T cell receptors. What the authors observed across the whole study: In vitro tests confirmed that three of the cytomegalovirus-associated TCR beta chains recognize cytomegalovirus antigens. The authors suggested that the approach could potentially be generalized to other disease states and immunological phenotypes. A later analysis found that TCRs clustered in the first cohort also tended to co-occur in the 120 validation repertoires, with 90% to 95% of cluster scores above 0. In the study, around 150 TCR beta chains were listed as associated with cytomegalovirus. Most TCR sequences were seen in very few donors, while some public TCRs were found in many individuals. A later analysis lacked HLA typing for the validation cohort, so it scored co-occurrence in that cohort across all 120 or so repertoires. In both the original and validation cohorts, the classifier was reported to diagnose cytomegalovirus status with high specificity and sensitivity.

Libraries came from the immunoSEQ multiplex PCR assay. As for how the authors treated the data: A statistical classification framework was built to diagnose cytomegalovirus status from the catalog of TCR beta chain sequences. Imported from immuneACCESS, the table was reduced by TCRdb to in-frame sequences with V and J called. These copies leave out some clones; in studies compared against another copy, an unresolved V gene accounts for under half, and the cause of the remainder is not known. Clonal size and the V and J genes are those of that table, whereas D and trimming came from the DNA. Recorded for this sample are around 230,000 clones; 86% of them occurred a single time. Together, the top ten hold roughly 1.2% of the sample. Based on the germline V gene, the CDR1 and CDR2 sequences are SGHAT and FQNNGV. The germline V and J ends show losses of 8 bases and 2 bases respectively, and no gene match explains 5 bases of the junction. From the cysteine up to the phenylalanine, the CDR3 has a length of 13 residues. Only the CDR3 DNA is retained, 39 bases long and in frame from the first base.

As to this clone: Its antigen is unknown. Base quality data are lacking; no much larger clone is found one base away.

Separate from the roughly 650-subject first cohort, the validation cohort of more than 90 subjects was the group to which the donors belonged. Input material: PBMCs. The clonotype comes from a woman in her 30s in good health and CMV-seropositive. In this chain, TRBV11-2 is recombined with TRBJ2-5, with 7 bases in between that match TRBD2. The nucleotides are TGTGCCAGCGGGGCTAGCGGACAAGAGACCCAGTACTTC. The translation is CASGASGQETQYF.